The 21 T cell receptor beta chains below were found in one sample sequenced in a study of T cell changes during pregnancy in multiple sclerosis. The protocol was immunoSEQ multiplex PCR, while the TCRdb copy is restricted to in-frame clones and leaves out a portion. The sample yields 79,000 or so clones, approximately 90% seen once. The sequences come from CD4+ T cells from peripheral blood mononuclear cells, collected before pregnancy. These receptors came from a female donor with multiple sclerosis, enrolled in a pregnancy study.

The rearrangement links TRBV5-1 to TRBJ1-5, with a tentative D call TRBD1 (6 bases). The CDR3 is 13 residues long. V lost 4 bases to trimming and J lost 7 bases, with 12 bases between them. The germline gives CDR1 SGHRS, CDR2 YFSETQ. The CDR3 region has the DNA TGCGCCAGCAGCCCCCTGACAGGACAGCCCCAGCATTTT. Translating gives CASSPLTGQPQHF. The variable domain in full, completed from reference TRBV5-1 and TRBJ1-5, reads KAGVTQTPRYLIKTRGQQVTLSCSPISGHRSVSWYQQTPGQGLQFLFEYFSETQRNKGNFPGRFSGRQFSNSRSEMNVSTLELGDSALYLCASSPLTGQPQHFGDGTRLSIL.

V gene TRBV14 combines with J gene TRBJ1-6, with D perhaps matching TRBD1 (6 bases). CDR1 is SGHDN, CDR2 FVKESK, per germline. The CDR3 runs to 17 residues. Deletions cut 5 bases from V and 16 bases from J, with 30 bases between. CDR3 nucleotide sequence: TGTGCCAGCAGCGAAAACAGGGACATCGGGCGGCAAGTCTGGCTCCACTTT. The encoded protein is CASSENRDIGRQVWLHF.

The chain uses TRBV27 and TRBJ1-5; D is possibly TRBD1 (5 bases). There are 15 residues in the CDR3. Per the germline V gene, CDR1 is MNHEY and CDR2 is SMNVEV (reference sequence). V lost 5 bases and J lost 15, with 26 bases in between. The CDR3 sequence is CASSPSRGPLEVRHF. The CDR3 DNA sequence: TGTGCCAGCAGTCCCTCGCGGGGCCCCTTGGAGGTCCGGCATTTT.

This chain uses TRBV5-1 with TRBJ2-7; 10 bases are a match to TRBD2. There are 15 residues in the CDR3. Per the germline V gene, CDR1 is SGHRS and CDR2 is YFSETQ. The V segment lost 3 bases and the J segment 7 bases; nucleotides outside the gene matches: 10. CDR3 bases: TGCGCCAGCAGCTCCCTAGCGGGAGAGCTAAGTGAGCAGTACTTC. It is translated as CASSSLAGELSEQYF. Full variable domain (outside the CDR3, taken from reference TRBV5-1 and TRBJ2-7): KAGVTQTPRYLIKTRGQQVTLSCSPISGHRSVSWYQQTPGQGLQFLFEYFSETQRNKGNFPGRFSGRQFSNSRSEMNVSTLELGDSALYLCASSSLAGELSEQYFGPGTRLTVT.

The rearrangement uses TRBV4-1 and TRBJ1-3; 8 nucleotides agree with TRBD1. The ends lost 4 bases at V and 4 bases at J; junction bases unmatched: 9. CDR3 size: 16 residues. Germline CDR1 and CDR2: MGHRA and YSYEKL. The CDR3, as DNA: TGCGCCAGCAGCCCTGGACAGGGAGGAAGGGGAAACACCATATATTTT. Protein sequence: CASSPGQGGRGNTIYF.

V and J are TRBV27 and TRBJ2-1; 9 bases agree with TRBD2. The germline V gene has CDR1 MNHEY and CDR2 SMNVEV (reference sequence). The CDR3 runs to 15 residues. The V segment lost 6 bases and the J segment 0 bases; nucleotides outside the gene matches: 3. CDR3 sequence: CASRWREGSYNEQFF. The CDR3 bases are TGTGCCAGCAGATGGCGGGAGGGCTCCTACAATGAGCAGTTCTTC.

This clone appeared a few times. The rearrangement joins TRBV18 to TRBJ2-1; 9 bases agree with TRBD1. The CDR3 is 13 amino acids. The V segment lost 6 bases and the J segment 5 bases; nucleotides outside the gene matches: 2. Germline-derived CDR1 and CDR2 are KGHSH and LQKENI. The CDR3 loop reads CASSGDRDNEQFF. CDR3 DNA sequence: TGTGCCAGCTCGGGGGACAGGGACAATGAGCAGTTCTTC.

The rearrangement uses TRBV29-1 and TRBJ1-1, with D uncertain. Trimming left V 4 bases short and J 0 bases short, with 9 bases between. The CDR3 loop spans 13 amino acids. Germline CDR1 is SQVTM and CDR2 is ANQGSEA. The CDR3 loop is CSVVLTLNTEAFF. In nucleotides, the CDR3 is TGCAGCGTTGTCCTTACTCTGAACACTGAAGCTTTCTTT.

V and J are TRBV5-4 and TRBJ2-6, with 11 positions matching TRBD1. Germline loops: CDR1 SGHNT, CDR2 YYREEE (reference sequence). The length of the CDR3 is 17 residues. V trimming: 4 bases; J trimming: 2 bases; junction bases outside the gene matches: 5. In nucleotides, the CDR3 is TGTGCCAGCAGCAGTCCGGGACAGGGGGCTGGGGCCAACGTCCTGACTTTC. Its protein is CASSSPGQGAGANVLTF.

In its sample, this clone was seen a few times. The CDR3: CASRAVDSGNEQFF. CDR3 bases: TGTGCCAGCAGGGCTGTCGACTCGGGCAATGAGCAGTTCTTC. V usage is TRBV2 and J usage is TRBJ2-1; no clear D gene. The germline V and J ends were trimmed by 6 bases and 6 bases, with 15 bases remaining between them. The CDR3 is 14 amino acids. The germline gives CDR1 SNHLY, CDR2 FYNNEI.

The chain employs TRBV30 and TRBJ1-4; D might be TRBD1 (5 bases). This CDR3 is built from 12 residues. V was trimmed by 4 bases and J by 5 bases, leaving 8 bases between them. The germline CDR1 and CDR2 sequences are GTSNPN and SVGIG (reference sequence). This chain's CDR3 is CAWKGENEKLFF. CDR3 in DNA: TGTGCCTGGAAAGGGGAAAATGAAAAACTGTTTTTT.

The rearrangement uses TRBV27 and TRBJ2-2, with 7 bases aligning to TRBD1. Trimming removed 3 bases from V and 6 bases from J; junction bases left unmatched: 7. CDR3 length: 15 residues. Looked up from germline, CDR1 is MNHEY and CDR2 is SMNVEV (reference sequence). The CDR3 loop reads CASSFGRGLAGELFF. CDR3 nucleotides: TGTGCCAGCAGTTTCGGCAGGGGGTTGGCCGGGGAGCTGTTTTTT.

The table lists this clone with a count of one. The chain is built from TRBV5-1 and TRBJ2-1; TRBD2 aligns across 8 bases. The V gene's germline CDR1 is SGHRS and CDR2 YFSETQ. The ends lost 0 bases at V and 3 bases at J; junction bases unmatched: 5. The CDR3 is 16 amino acids. The DNA of the CDR3 is TGCGCCAGCAGCTTGGCCCCACTAGCGGACTACAATGAGCAGTTCTTC. Protein product: CASSLAPLADYNEQFF.

This chain connects TRBV6-6 to TRBJ2-5, with no clear D. This CDR3 has 11 residues. Germline V gives CDR1 MNHNY, CDR2 SVGAGI (reference sequence). V was trimmed by 7 bases and J by 9 bases, leaving 12 bases between them. The CDR3 region is CASTEGRAQYF. The CDR3, as DNA: TGTGCCAGCACCGAAGGTCGGGCCCAGTACTTC.

This chain connects TRBV6-1 to TRBJ2-7; D is unresolved. Germline CDR1 is MNHNS and CDR2 is SASEGT. This CDR3 region has 14 residues. Trimming stripped 4 bases from V and 1 base from J, with 11 bases between. The CDR3 loop reads CASSGGIISYEQYF. The CDR3 DNA reads as TGTGCCAGCAGTGGTGGCATTATATCCTACGAGCAGTACTTC.

The chain has TRBV27 and TRBJ1-1; D remains ambiguous. The V end lost 0 bases, the J end lost 4 bases, and 12 bases lay between the germline ends. In germline, CDR1 is MNHEY, CDR2 SMNVEV (reference sequence). This CDR3 has 15 residues. CDR3 DNA: TGTGCCAGCAGTTTATCAAGCCACCCGGGCACTGAAGCTTTCTTT. Residues: CASSLSSHPGTEAFF.

This rearrangement joins TRBV2 to TRBJ1-1; tentatively, D is TRBD1 (6 bases). Trimming cost V 6 bases and J 6 bases, with 8 bases left between them. The CDR3 loop spans 11 amino acids. Looked up from germline, CDR1 is SNHLY and CDR2 is FYNNEI. The CDR3 DNA sequence: TGTGCCAGCAGGAGACAGGCTGAAGCTTTCTTT. Amino acids: CASRRQAEAFF.

This chain uses TRBV7-7 with TRBJ2-2; D gene uncertain. The CDR3 loop spans 13 amino acids. Germline lookup yields CDR1 SSHAT and CDR2 FNYEAQ (reference sequence). Trimming removed 4 bases from V and 1 base from J, with 4 bases in between. CDR3: CASSSGNTGELFF. The CDR3 DNA follows: TGTGCCAGCAGCTCAGGGAACACCGGGGAGCTGTTTTTT.

The rearrangement uses TRBV5-4 and TRBJ2-7, with D maybe TRBD2 (7 bases). CDR3 length: 15 amino acids. V lost 0 bases and J 3 bases, leaving 13 bases between the germline ends. Germline CDR1 and CDR2: SGHNT and YYREEE (reference sequence). DNA for the CDR3: TGTGCCAGCAGCTTGGAGGCGGGGGCGAACTACGAGCAGTACTTC. Protein product: CASSLEAGANYEQYF.

V and J are TRBV19 and TRBJ1-4, with D unresolved. The CDR3 extends over 13 amino acids. Germline CDR1 and CDR2: LNHDA and SQIVND (reference sequence). Trimming pared 4 bases from V and 2 bases from J, leaving 5 bases between. CDR3 nucleotide sequence: TGTGCCAGTAGTACCGGGACTAATGAAAAACTGTTTTTT. Translated: CASSTGTNEKLFF.

The chain links TRBV19 to TRBJ1-5; TRBD1 agrees at 11 bases. The CDR3 extends over 15 amino acids. The junction had 3 bases not matched to a gene; V was cut back by 4 bases and J by 4 bases. Germline CDR1 reads LNHDA; CDR2 reads SQIVND (reference sequence). CDR3 coding DNA: TGTGCCAGTAGTAGAGGACAGGGGGCAAATCAGCCCCAGCATTTT. This encodes CASSRGQGANQPQHF. The full variable domain, completed using reference TRBV19 and TRBJ1-5, is DGGITQSPKYLFRKEGQNVTLSCEQNLNHDAMYWYRQDPGQGLRLIYYSQIVNDFQKGDIAEGYSVSREKKESFPLTVTSAQKNPTAFYLCASSRGQGANQPQHFGDGTRLSIL.